This passage covers 22 T cell receptor beta chains from one sample sequenced in a study of blood T cell repertoires in COVID-19. The protocol was immunoSEQ multiplex PCR, while the TCRdb copy is restricted to in-frame clones and leaves out a portion. This sample has 120,000 or so clones, with 85% to 90% found just once. The sample taken for sequencing was peripheral blood. The source of these receptors is a man in his fifties with acute or convalescent COVID-19.

V and J are TRBV21-1 and TRBJ2-1; TRBD2, the table's D call, was not compared with the DNA. TRBV21-1 is annotated as a pseudogene. This CDR3 region has 15 residues. CDR3 protein: CASSLWTSGNNEQFF. The CDR3, as DNA: TGTGCCAGCAGCCTTTGGACTAGCGGGAACAATGAGCAGTTCTTC.

V gene TRBV11-2 combines with J gene TRBJ2-7; 10 nucleotides line up with TRBD1. The trim removed 5 bases at V and 3 bases at J, leaving 4 bases unmatched. CDR1 and CDR2 (germline): SGHAT, FQNNGV. CDR3 size: 14 residues. CDR3 DNA sequence: TGTGCCAGCAGCGAGACAGGGGGCCTCTACGAGCAGTACTTC. Residues: CASSETGGLYEQYF.

The chain recombines TRBV6-5 with TRBJ1-2; 8 bases fit TRBD1. The CDR3 consists of 13 residues. The V and J ends lost 6 bases and 4 bases, in that order; junction bases with no gene match: 4. In germline, CDR1 is MNHEY, CDR2 SVGAGI. The CDR3 coding sequence is TGTGCCAGCAGGCCCACAGGGGGCTATGGCTACACCTTC. Translated, it gives CASRPTGGYGYTF.

This chain links TRBV3-1 (or the pseudogene TRBV3-2) with TRBJ1-3; unclear D gene. Trimming removed 2 bases from V and 0 bases from J, with 5 bases in between. Germline loops: CDR1 LGHDT, CDR2 YNNKEL (reference sequence). The CDR3 has 14 amino acids. CDR3 sequence reads: CASSQFSSGNTIYF. In DNA form, the CDR3 reads TGTGCCAGCAGCCAATTTAGCTCTGGAAACACCATATATTTT.

This clone turned up a few times. The CDR3 nucleotides read TGTGCCAGCAGCAAAGGGACTAGCGGGGGGAAGGCGGATACGCAGTATTTT. It yields the protein CASSKGTSGGKADTQYF. The chain employs TRBV21-1 and TRBJ2-3; TRBD2, the table's D call, lacks a check against the DNA. TRBV21-1 is noted as a pseudogene. The CDR3 extends over 17 amino acids.

This clone occurred once. The chain couples TRBV5-1 to TRBJ2-4; a possible D gene is TRBD1 (6 bases). The germline V gene encodes CDR1 SGHRS and CDR2 YFSETQ. This CDR3 region has 14 residues. The ends were cut back, 5 bases at V and 0 bases at J, with 9 bases in the middle. CDR3 sequence: CASRVGGAKNIQYF. For the CDR3, the DNA is TGCGCCAGCAGAGTAGGGGGAGCCAAAAACATTCAGTACTTC.

This clone was detected only once. The chain is built from TRBV10-3 and TRBJ1-5, with D possibly matching TRBD1 (6 bases). Germline V CDR1 and CDR2: ENHRY, SYGVKD. V was clipped by 6 bases and J by 4 bases, with 13 bases between them. The CDR3 totals 14 residues. The CDR3 DNA sequence: TGTGCCATCAGGGCGACAGGCATTAATCAGCCCCAGCATTTT. Translating it yields CAIRATGINQPQHF.

This clone appeared once. The V and J genes are TRBV11-3 and TRBJ2-7; 7 bases align to TRBD2. The V gene end was trimmed by 6 bases and the J gene end by 2 bases; junction bases not matched to a gene: 7. Germline lookup yields CDR1 SGHNT and CDR2 YENEEA. The CDR3 has 14 residues. The CDR3 nucleotides read TGTGCCAGCAGTCCAACTAGCGCCGCCTACGAGCAGTACTTC. The encoded protein is CASSPTSAAYEQYF.

This chain links TRBV9 with TRBJ2-1; possibly TRBD1 for D (7 bases). The CDR3 length is 15 residues. Trimming shortened V by 0 bases and J by 10 bases, and 17 bases separated the two germline ends. Germline CDR1 reads SGDLS; CDR2 reads YYNGEE. The CDR3 loop is CASSVATSGGGEQFF. The CDR3 nucleotides read TGTGCCAGCAGCGTAGCTACATCAGGGGGAGGAGAGCAGTTCTTC.

The chain has TRBV7-2 and TRBJ2-7; 9 bases match TRBD2. CDR3 length equals 15 residues. Germline V CDR1 and CDR2: SGHTA, FQGNSA. V shed 2 bases, J shed 2 bases, and the junction held 4 bases outside the gene matches. The CDR3 protein is CASSLSSGKPYEQYF. In DNA, the CDR3 is TGTGCCAGCAGCTTATCTAGCGGGAAACCCTACGAGCAGTACTTC. Full variable domain (missing parts from reference TRBV7-2 and TRBJ2-7): GAGVSQSPSNKVTEKGKDVELRCDPISGHTALYWYRQSLGQGLEFLIYFQGNSAPDKSGLPSDRFSAERTGGSVSTLTIQRTQQEDSAVYLCASSLSSGKPYEQYFGPGTRLTVT.

The chain employs TRBV9 and TRBJ1-5; D might be TRBD1 (6 bases). Germline assignment: CDR1 SGDLS and CDR2 YYNGEE. The CDR3 is 14 amino acids. V lost 0 bases to trimming and J lost 2 bases, with 6 bases between them. CDR3 sequence reads: CASSVAGGNQPQHF. The CDR3 DNA reads as TGTGCCAGCAGCGTAGCAGGGGGCAATCAGCCCCAGCATTTT.

V is TRBV7-8 and J is TRBJ2-7, with D possibly being TRBD2 (5 bases). This CDR3 has 16 amino acids. Germline V gene sequence: CDR1 SGHVS, CDR2 FQNEAQ. V was pared by 5 bases and J by 3 bases, with 20 bases between. The chain's CDR3 is CASSLLLESTVYEQYF. In nucleotides, the CDR3 is TGTGCCAGCAGCCTGCTACTAGAGTCGACGGTCTACGAGCAGTACTTC.

This chain joins TRBV9 and TRBJ1-1; 7 positions agree with TRBD1. V lost 0 bases and J lost 2; bases outside the gene matches: 10. In germline, CDR1 is SGDLS, CDR2 YYNGEE. This CDR3 is built from 17 residues. The CDR3 spells CASSVVGYRGGNTEAFF. The CDR3 DNA reads as TGTGCCAGCAGCGTAGTAGGTTACAGGGGAGGAAACACTGAAGCTTTCTTT.

The chain recombines TRBV5-4 with TRBJ2-3; possibly TRBD1 for D (6 bases). Between the trimmed V and J ends, which lost 0 bases and 9 bases, there was a span of 11 bases. CDR1 and CDR2 from the germline V gene are SGHNT and YYREEE (reference sequence). The CDR3 runs 13 residues. CDR3 loop: CASSLDGGPTQYF. Written as DNA, the CDR3 is TGTGCCAGCAGCTTGGATGGGGGCCCCACGCAGTATTTT.

The CDR3 DNA reads as TGTGCCAGCAGCTTCGGGACAGGGTTTTACGAGCAGTACTTC. Protein: CASSFGTGFYEQYF. The V call is TRBV5-8, the J call TRBJ2-7, with 9 bases aligning to TRBD1. The CDR3 has 14 amino acids. Germline V CDR1 and CDR2: SGHTS, YDEGEE. Unmatched junction bases numbered 4, after V lost 2 bases and J lost 4 bases.

The rearrangement uses TRBV15 and TRBJ2-3; 13 nucleotides match TRBD2. The V and J ends lost 2 bases and 4 bases, in that order; junction bases with no gene match: 12. CDR3 size: 19 residues. Germline lookup yields CDR1 LNHNV and CDR2 YYDKDF (reference sequence). The CDR3 protein is CATSRLLTTSGRAADTQYF. Written as DNA, the CDR3 is TGTGCCACCAGCAGATTATTGACAACTAGCGGGAGGGCGGCAGATACGCAGTATTTT.

The chain couples TRBV14 to TRBJ1-1, with D unclear. CDR1 is SGHDN and CDR2 is FVKESK in the germline V gene. This CDR3 has 15 residues. V lost 1 base, J lost 0 bases, and 9 bases lay in between. CDR3 amino acids: CASSQAWALNTEAFF. The CDR3, as DNA: TGTGCCAGCAGCCAAGCCTGGGCTTTGAACACTGAAGCTTTCTTT.

The rearrangement links TRBV7-6 to TRBJ1-3; 8 bases are shared with TRBD1. Germline assignment: CDR1 SGHVS and CDR2 FNYEAQ. The CDR3 consists of 17 residues. Trimming removed 1 base from V and 2 bases from J; junction bases left unmatched: 7. The CDR3 loop is CASSLGGVQGAGNTIYF. The DNA of the CDR3 is TGTGCCAGCAGCTTAGGAGGGGTACAGGGGGCTGGAAACACCATATATTTT.

J is TRBJ2-7 and V is TRBV7-6; possibly TRBD2 for D (5 bases). V was trimmed by 4 bases and J by 5 bases, leaving 12 bases between them. CDR1 is SGHVS and CDR2 is FNYEAQ in the germline V gene. This CDR3 has 13 amino acids. The DNA of the CDR3 is TGTGCCAGCAGCTCCGCCGCCGGGAACGAGCAGTACTTC. It is translated as CASSSAAGNEQYF.

The gene calls are TRBV11-2 and TRBJ1-3; D remains unclear. This CDR3 has 15 amino acids. Germline V gene lookup returns CDR1 SGHAT and CDR2 FQNNGV. Between the trimmed V and J ends, which lost 1 base and 0 bases, there was a span of 7 bases. The CDR3: CASSLAWASGNTIYF. DNA of the CDR3: TGTGCCAGCAGCTTAGCATGGGCCTCTGGAAACACCATATATTTT.

This CDR3 is CASSYPPTGGVQYF. The CDR3 DNA sequence: TGTGCCAGCAGTTACCCACCCACGGGTGGAGTTCAGTATTTT. The rearrangement uses TRBV6-6 and TRBJ2-3; no firm D call. The CDR3 is made up of 14 amino acids. Trimming took off 2 bases at V and 12 bases at J, with 18 bases between the two ends. The V gene's germline CDR1 is MNHNY and CDR2 SVGAGI (reference sequence).

The chain combines TRBV9 with TRBJ2-3; weak D call: TRBD2 (6 bases). The CDR3 contains 15 residues. The germline V gene has CDR1 SGDLS and CDR2 YYNGEE. Deletions cut 0 bases from V and 0 bases from J, with 8 bases between. The CDR3 DNA follows: TGTGCCAGCAGCGTAGCGGGGACTAGCACAGATACGCAGTATTTT. Translating gives CASSVAGTSTDTQYF.